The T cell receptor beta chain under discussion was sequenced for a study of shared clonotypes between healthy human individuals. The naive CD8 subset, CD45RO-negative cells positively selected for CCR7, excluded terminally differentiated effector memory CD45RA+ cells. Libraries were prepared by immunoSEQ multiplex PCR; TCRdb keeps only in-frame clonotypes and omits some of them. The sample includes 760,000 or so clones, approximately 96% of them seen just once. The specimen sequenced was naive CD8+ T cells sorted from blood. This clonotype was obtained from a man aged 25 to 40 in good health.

The CDR3 is CASSLDSSSYEQYF. The DNA for the CDR3 is TGTGCCAGCAGCTTGGACTCGAGCTCCTACGAGCAGTACTTC. The chain links TRBV5-8 to TRBJ2-7; no reliable D call. The CDR3 is 14 amino acids. V lost 0 bases to trimming and J lost 0 bases, with 7 bases between them. The germline gives CDR1 SGHTS, CDR2 YDEGEE.